The T cell receptor (beta chain) described here comes from a study of T-cell memory formation after mild COVID-19. Concerning this clonotype: Its cognate antigen is unknown.

Barcoded TCR alpha and TCR beta cDNA libraries with UMIs came from 5'RACE using constant-segment primers. TCRdb processed the 5' RACE reads anew with MiXCR; each CDR3 protein has one entry. The table lists 500,000 to 650,000 distinct CDR3 sequences, 20% to 25% of them singletons. General observations from the study: Clones shrinking from day 15 to 85 showed even CD4/CD8 mixes; later expanders tilted CD4+. Pre-infection memory harbored some responding clones, suggesting cross-reactive memory joined. Among clones peaking at day 37 in the second wave, SARS-CoV-2 specificity remained unconfirmed.

This sequence was found in an adult woman who had mild COVID-19 (a few samples of this study predate the infection). Cell type and time point are not known. The material sequenced was PBMCs or a T cell subset sorted from them (not recorded which).

For the CDR3, the DNA is TGTGCCAGCAGCCCGACAGGGGGCGCGTGGAATGAGCAGTTCTTC. This sequence encodes CASSPTGGAWNEQFF. The chain links TRBV7-9 to TRBJ2-1, with TRBD1 matching 10 bases. The CDR3 is made up of 15 amino acids. The germline gives CDR1 SEHNR, CDR2 FQNEAQ (reference sequence). J gave up 7 bases and V 5 bases, and 8 bases lay outside the gene matches.